A single sample gave rise to the 21 T cell receptor beta chains below, sequenced in a study of cytomegalovirus exposure and HLA in healthy donors. Assay: immunoSEQ multiplex PCR; the TCRdb copy retains only in-frame clones and omits some. The sample holds 150,000 or so clones, less than 95% seen once. Sequencing input: PBMCs. The source is a man younger than 30 in good health and CMV-seropositive.

This clone has more than one count but fewer than ten. The chain uses TRBV2 and TRBJ1-2; D unresolved. The CDR3 sequence is 12 residues long. Deletions cut 3 bases from V and 1 base from J, with 3 bases between. Germline assignment: CDR1 SNHLY and CDR2 FYNNEI. CDR3 loop: CASSDRNYGYTF. The CDR3 region has the DNA TGTGCCAGCAGTGATCGTAACTATGGCTACACCTTC.

This chain connects TRBV5-1 to TRBJ2-3, with 7 positions matching TRBD2. Germline V gene data show CDR1 as SGHRS and CDR2 as YFSETQ. The CDR3 totals 16 residues. Unmatched junction bases numbered 5, after V lost 1 base and J lost 0 bases. CDR3 protein: CASSLPGGSSTDTQYF. Here the CDR3 DNA reads TGCGCCAGCAGCTTGCCGGGGGGAAGCAGCACAGATACGCAGTATTTT.

This clone was observed a single time. Relative to the germline gene, one junction end is altered; a read error may explain this. The chain uses TRBV7-2 and TRBJ2-7; 10 nucleotides agree with TRBD2. Germline V lookup: CDR1 SGHTA, CDR2 FQGNSA. This CDR3 spans 14 amino acids. The CDR3 DNA sequence: TGTGCCAGCACCTTAGGGACTAGCGTGTACGAGCAGTACTTC. It translates to CASTLGTSVYEQYF.

The chain joins TRBV4-2 to TRBJ1-2; 8 bases fit TRBD1. The CDR3 is 17 residues long. Germline V gene sequence: CDR1 LGHNA, CDR2 YNFKEQ. Unmatched junction bases numbered 11, after V lost 0 bases and J lost 5 bases. CDR3 in amino acids: CASSQDSGGQVFYGYTF. The CDR3 coding sequence is TGTGCCAGCAGCCAAGATAGCGGGGGACAGGTGTTTTATGGCTACACCTTC.

The chain joins TRBV19 to TRBJ2-1; possible D gene TRBD1, 5 bases. The CDR3 has 13 amino acids. V dropped 5 bases and J dropped 5 bases, with 10 bases sitting between them. Germline V lookup: CDR1 LNHDA, CDR2 SQIVND (reference sequence). This chain's CDR3 is CASSSPGNNEQFF. CDR3 bases: TGTGCCAGTAGTTCCCCAGGGAACAATGAGCAGTTCTTC. The full variable domain, rest sourced from reference TRBV19 and TRBJ2-1, is DGGITQSPKYLFRKEGQNVTLSCEQNLNHDAMYWYRQDPGQGLRLIYYSQIVNDFQKGDIAEGYSVSREKKESFPLTVTSAQKNPTAFYLCASSSPGNNEQFFGPGTRLTVL.

This clone occurred once. The same CDR3 can be traced to other DNA sequences in this sample. The chain carries TRBV19 and TRBJ2-1; D is unresolved. The CDR3 is 14 residues long. CDR1 and CDR2 from the germline V gene are LNHDA and SQIVND (reference sequence). Between the trimmed V and J ends, which lost 5 bases and 0 bases, there was a span of 8 bases. CDR3 coding DNA: TGTGCCAGTAGTCGCACGGGCTCCTACAATGAGCAGTTCTTC. Encoded protein: CASSRTGSYNEQFF. Full variable domain (remainder filled in from reference TRBV19 and TRBJ2-1): DGGITQSPKYLFRKEGQNVTLSCEQNLNHDAMYWYRQDPGQGLRLIYYSQIVNDFQKGDIAEGYSVSREKKESFPLTVTSAQKNPTAFYLCASSRTGSYNEQFFGPGTRLTVL.

This clone has just one count. This sequence joins TRBV11-3 and TRBJ2-3; 8 nucleotides align to TRBD2. Germline assignment: CDR1 SGHNT and CDR2 YENEEA. V was pared by 2 bases and J by 5 bases, with 6 bases of the junction left unmatched. The CDR3 is made up of 15 amino acids. The CDR3 region is CASSLYSTSGDTQYF. In nucleotides, the CDR3 is TGTGCCAGCAGCTTATATAGTACTAGCGGAGATACGCAGTATTTT.

The rearrangement joins TRBV2 to TRBJ2-1, with TRBD2 matching over 10 bases. Germline CDR1 is SNHLY and CDR2 is FYNNEI. The CDR3 spans 16 residues. V gave up 3 bases and J gave up 8 bases; unmatched junction bases: 10. The CDR3 spells CASSDFWASGSDEQFF. The CDR3 DNA sequence: TGTGCCAGCAGTGATTTCTGGGCTAGCGGGAGCGATGAGCAGTTCTTC.

The genes are TRBV6-1 and TRBJ2-1; 8 bases map to TRBD1. This CDR3 contains 13 residues. V shed 5 bases, J shed 7 bases, and the junction held 4 bases outside the gene matches. CDR1 is MNHNS and CDR2 is SASEGT in the germline V gene. CDR3 residues: CASSLTGVNEQFF. Here the CDR3 DNA reads TGTGCCAGCAGTCTGACAGGGGTAAATGAGCAGTTCTTC.

The rearrangement links TRBV29-1 to TRBJ2-1, with D uncertain. The CDR3 totals 12 residues. CDR1 SQVTM and CDR2 ANQGSEA come from the germline V gene. Trimming took off 4 bases at V and 5 bases at J, with 9 bases between the two ends. The CDR3 bases are TGCAGCGTTGCCTGGGCCCACAATGAGCAGTTCTTC. It is translated as CSVAWAHNEQFF.

The genes are TRBV9 and TRBJ2-1; the match to TRBD2 covers 9 bases. Germline V gene data show CDR1 as SGDLS and CDR2 as YYNGEE. V lost 1 base to trimming and J lost 6 bases; unmatched junction nucleotides: 11. The CDR3 contains 17 residues. The CDR3 reads CASSVFWAGGPSNEQFF. The CDR3 nucleotides read TGTGCCAGCAGCGTATTCTGGGCGGGAGGGCCGAGCAATGAGCAGTTCTTC.

The rearrangement links TRBV2 to TRBJ1-2; TRBD1 matches at 7 bases. Germline-derived CDR1 and CDR2 are SNHLY and FYNNEI. With V trimmed by 8 bases and J by 8 bases, 14 bases remained unmatched. This CDR3 contains 14 residues. CDR3: CASLRIQGDWGYTF. Here the CDR3 DNA reads TGTGCCAGCCTTAGGATTCAGGGGGATTGGGGCTACACCTTC.

The chain is built from TRBV7-6 and TRBJ2-3; 9 bases fit TRBD2. J lost 6 bases, V lost 2 bases, and 9 bases had no gene match. The germline gives CDR1 SGHVS, CDR2 FNYEAQ. The CDR3 has 16 residues. CDR3: CASSLRRGRAGDTQYF. The CDR3 nucleotides read TGTGCCAGCAGCTTAAGGCGCGGGAGGGCCGGGGATACGCAGTATTTT.

This rearrangement joins TRBV6-5 to TRBJ2-5; tentative D call: TRBD2 (6 bases). The CDR3 spans 16 residues. Trimming took 4 bases from V and 2 from J, leaving 17 bases between them. Germline assignment: CDR1 MNHEY and CDR2 SVGAGI. The CDR3 here is CASSFSLLASQETQYF. In DNA, the CDR3 is TGTGCCAGCAGTTTTAGCCTTCTAGCGTCTCAAGAGACCCAGTACTTC.

The chain has TRBV7-8 and TRBJ2-2, with TRBD1 identical over 7 bases. The V and J ends lost 5 bases and 4 bases, in that order; junction bases with no gene match: 4. The CDR3 sequence is 14 residues long. CDR1 SGHVS and CDR2 FQNEAQ come from the germline V gene. CDR3 nucleotides: TGTGCCAGCAGCCGAGACAGGGCCACCGGGGAGCTGTTTTTT. It codes for CASSRDRATGELFF.

This clone occurred once. The V gene is TRBV27, the J gene TRBJ2-3; 9 bases agree with TRBD2. V dropped 6 bases and J dropped 4; count of bases not matched to a gene: 8. CDR1 is MNHEY, CDR2 SMNVEV, per germline (reference sequence). The CDR3 spans 15 residues. The CDR3 bases are TGTGCCAGCAGGGACGCCGGGACTAGCCCAGATACGCAGTATTTT. It encodes CASRDAGTSPDTQYF.

The V call is TRBV29-1, the J call TRBJ2-1, with 7 bases identical to TRBD1. CDR3 length: 15 amino acids. Germline loops: CDR1 SQVTM, CDR2 ANQGSEA. V was clipped by 0 bases and J by 9 bases; unmatched bases: 11. CDR3 protein: CSVEEKLTGLPEQFF. The CDR3 coding sequence is TGCAGCGTTGAAGAAAAGCTGACAGGGCTGCCTGAGCAGTTCTTC.

This sequence joins TRBV5-1 and TRBJ1-1, with 10 bases aligning to TRBD1. With V trimmed by 3 bases and J by 0 bases, 5 bases remained unmatched. The CDR3 loop spans 16 amino acids. CDR1 is SGHRS, CDR2 YFSETQ, per germline. CDR3 amino acids: CASSSGQGTMNTEAFF. CDR3 nucleotide sequence: TGCGCCAGCAGCTCGGGACAGGGGACCATGAACACTGAAGCTTTCTTT.

J is TRBJ2-3 and V is TRBV6-5; D is unclear. Germline V gene lookup returns CDR1 MNHEY and CDR2 SVGAGI. V was trimmed by 5 bases and J by 5 bases, leaving 14 bases between them. The CDR3 is made up of 14 amino acids. CDR3 protein: CASSATTQRDTQYF. CDR3 bases: TGTGCCAGCAGTGCTACTACGCAGAGAGATACGCAGTATTTT.

V and J are TRBV28 and TRBJ2-7; 11 bases map to TRBD2. Germline CDR1 reads MDHEN; CDR2 reads SYDVKM. This CDR3 has 14 amino acids. Germline trimming cut 10 bases from V and 4 bases from J; bases unmatched to any gene: 9. The CDR3 is CATKGLADFYEQYF. Here the CDR3 DNA reads TGTGCCACCAAGGGACTAGCGGATTTTTACGAGCAGTACTTC.

The rearrangement uses TRBV5-1 and TRBJ1-1; the D gene is possibly TRBD1 (5 bases). The V end was cut by 5 bases, the J end by 9 bases, with 17 bases between. The CDR3 length is 13 residues. Germline assignment: CDR1 SGHRS and CDR2 YFSETQ. The CDR3 coding sequence is TGCGCCAGCAGTGTGGAGTCGGGGGAGAAAGCTTTCTTT. Protein sequence: CASSVESGEKAFF.